What follows are 6 T cell receptor beta chains derived from one specimen sequenced in a study of early T cells in non-severe SARS-CoV-2 infection. TCRdb fed the 5' RACE reads into MiXCR, producing one record per CDR3 protein. The table includes 70,000 to 95,000 distinct CDR3 sequences, 13% to 15% detected once. Sequenced: whole blood. These receptors were obtained from an adult who was a healthcare worker with PCR-confirmed SARS-CoV-2 infection or an uninfected control (not recorded which).

This clonotype was seen at least ten times. The chain couples TRBV6-1 to TRBJ1-5, with D perhaps matching TRBD1 (6 bases). CDR3 length: 18 amino acids. The germline V gene encodes CDR1 MNHNS and CDR2 SASEGT. Deletions cut 7 bases from V and 1 base from J, with 23 bases between. The CDR3 nucleotides are TGTGCCAGCATCCCCGGAATTGGGGGCTACGGGAGCAATCAGCCCCAGCATTTT. Its translation is CASIPGIGGYGSNQPQHF.

This clonotype has more than one count but fewer than ten. The CDR3 DNA sequence: TGCAGCGTTGGGGAGTGGACTGAAGCTTTCTTT. It is translated as CSVGEWTEAFF. J is TRBJ1-1 and V is TRBV29-1; D unclear. Germline V gene data show CDR1 as SQVTM and CDR2 as ANQGSEA. The CDR3 runs 11 residues. V shed 4 bases and J shed 5 bases, with 8 bases lying between them.

Only a few counts were recorded for this clonotype. The chain joins TRBV5-1 to TRBJ2-7; TRBD2 is a possible D gene (7 bases). There are 16 residues in the CDR3. Germline values: CDR1 SGHRS, CDR2 YFSETQ. Trimming removed 4 bases at V and 4 bases at J, with 21 bases between. The CDR3 loop reads CASSPNTGRGAYEQYF. The CDR3 DNA follows: TGCGCCAGCAGCCCAAACACAGGGAGGGGAGCGTACGAGCAGTACTTC.

This clonotype was counted between two and nine times. The chain has TRBV11-2 and TRBJ2-2; D is ambiguous. Germline CDR1 and CDR2: SGHAT and FQNNGV. The length of the CDR3 is 15 residues. V dropped 0 bases and J dropped 4 bases, with 9 bases sitting between them. The CDR3 DNA follows: TGTGCCAGCAGCTTAGATACCCCGGCCACCGGGGAGCTGTTTTTT. It translates to CASSLDTPATGELFF.

This clonotype was detected ten times or more. The J gene is TRBJ1-1, the V gene TRBV15, with D uncertain. Germline V gene data show CDR1 as LNHNV and CDR2 as YYDKDF (reference sequence). Between the trimmed V and J ends, which lost 0 bases and 10 bases, there was a span of 12 bases. The CDR3 has 13 amino acids. In DNA, the CDR3 is TGTGCCACCAGCAGAGAGGGGAGGATCGGAGCTTTCTTT. Its protein product is CATSREGRIGAFF.

The rearrangement uses TRBV28 and TRBJ2-7; D possibly corresponds to TRBD1 (5 bases). V lost 6 bases and J 1 base, leaving 19 bases between the germline ends. There are 16 residues in the CDR3. Germline-derived CDR1 and CDR2 are MDHEN and SYDVKM. The CDR3 reads CASRRVGLSRSYEQYF. The CDR3 nucleotides read TGTGCCAGCAGGAGAGTGGGGCTGTCTCGTTCCTACGAGCAGTACTTC.